The T cell receptor (beta chain) described here comes from a study of regulatory T cells in long-lasting Graves disease. Per the germline V gene, CDR1 is LGHNA and CDR2 is YNFKEQ. The CDR3 spans 16 residues. The V segment lost 0 bases and the J segment 8 bases; nucleotides outside the gene matches: 4. CDR3-region Arm-PCR and iRepertoire HTBI primers produced the TCR beta libraries. TCRdb recomputed calls from the multiplex PCR reads with MiXCR, one row per CDR3 protein. The data hold 400,000 to 500,000 distinct CDR3 sequences, with about 15% observed a single time. Time point here: newly diagnosed GD, antithyroid drugs for less than 3 months. The TCR library was prepared using RNA isolated from PBMCs. This clonotype was observed a handful of times. The data also belong to a second study, concerning T cells in Graves' hyperthyroidism and ophthalmopathy. This second report adds: Researchers ran a first-round RT-PCR on the TCR CDR3 using the HTBI primer set.

This receptor was identified in a woman younger than 45 with Graves disease. The sample was peripheral blood mononuclear cells (PBMCs), taken at new diagnosis, from a patient treated with antithyroid drugs. This chain joins TRBV4-2 and TRBJ2-1; 13 nucleotides align to TRBD2. This CDR3 is CASSQEGTSGKDEQFF. The CDR3 bases are TGTGCCAGCAGCCAAGAAGGGACTAGCGGGAAGGATGAGCAGTTCTTC.